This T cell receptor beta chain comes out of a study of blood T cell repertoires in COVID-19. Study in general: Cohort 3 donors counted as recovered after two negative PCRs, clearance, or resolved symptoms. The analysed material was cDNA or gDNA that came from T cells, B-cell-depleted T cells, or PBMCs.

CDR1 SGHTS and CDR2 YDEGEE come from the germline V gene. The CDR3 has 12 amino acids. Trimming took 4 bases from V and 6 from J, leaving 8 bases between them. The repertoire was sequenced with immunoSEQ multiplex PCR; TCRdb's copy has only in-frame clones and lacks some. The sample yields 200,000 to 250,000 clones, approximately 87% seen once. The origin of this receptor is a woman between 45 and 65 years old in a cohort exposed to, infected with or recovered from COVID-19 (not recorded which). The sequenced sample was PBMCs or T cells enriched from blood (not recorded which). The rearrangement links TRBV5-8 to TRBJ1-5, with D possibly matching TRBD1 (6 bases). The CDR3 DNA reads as TGTGCCAGCAGCGCGGACAGTCAGCCCCAGCATTTT. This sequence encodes CASSADSQPQHF.